Included here is one T cell receptor beta chain sequence, with context. Its antigen remains unidentified. PCR employed 60 Vbeta and 13 Jbeta primers. Libraries were prepared by immunoSEQ multiplex PCR; TCRdb keeps only in-frame clonotypes and omits some of them. Of 150,000 to 200,000 clones listed, around 77% are singletons. Per the germline V gene, CDR1 is LGHNA and CDR2 is YSLEER. With 0 bases removed from V and 6 bases from J, the gap between germline ends came to 9 bases. This CDR3 is 13 amino acids long. The data stem from a study of cytomegalovirus exposure and HLA in healthy donors. Study-wide results and caveats: Cytomegalovirus-associated status was assigned to 150 to 200 TCR beta chains.

The receptor comes from a man aged 25 to 45 in good health and CMV-seropositive. Input material: PBMCs. The V and J genes are TRBV4-3 and TRBJ2-7; D not certain. This chain's CDR3 is CASSQDRLREQYF. The DNA of the CDR3 is TGCGCCAGCAGCCAAGATCGTCTCCGCGAGCAGTACTTC.